The 18 T cell receptor beta chains in this list originate from one sample, sequenced in a study of human T cells and chemical hapten exposure. Time point: pre-sensitization, week 0. Treatment reported: therapeutic diphenylcyclopropenone sensitization with weekly scalp DPC. Using its own MiXCR run on the RACE reads, TCRdb lists one record per CDR3 protein. The profile shows approximately 400,000 distinct CDR3 sequences, roughly 5% of them singletons. This sample comprised whole blood, obtained in connection with sensitization to the hapten diphenylcyclopropenone (DPC). Receptors were obtained from a woman in her fifties or sixties with alopecia areata. Some clones in this sample may be carry-over from other donors' samples.

The genes are TRBV4-1 and TRBJ2-3; D is undetermined. The CDR3 is 16 residues long. The V gene lost 0 bases and the J gene lost 1 base, with 11 bases spanning the gap. In germline, CDR1 is MGHRA, CDR2 YSYEKL. The CDR3 coding sequence is TGCGCCAGCAGCCAAGAAAGTGGATTACGCACAGATACGCAGTATTTT. Amino acid sequence: CASSQESGLRTDTQYF.

This clonotype has at least ten counts. The V and J genes are TRBV29-1 and TRBJ2-7, with 12 bases that match TRBD2. Germline V gene data show CDR1 as SQVTM and CDR2 as ANQGSEA. The junction had 3 bases not matched to a gene; V was cut back by 5 bases and J by 7 bases. This CDR3 is built from 12 residues. CDR3 protein: CSVFGLAGEQYF. CDR3 DNA: TGCAGCGTTTTCGGACTAGCGGGAGAGCAGTACTTC.

In this sample, this clonotype turned up a few times. The chain is built from TRBV19 and TRBJ1-4; 8 bases match TRBD1. The V segment lost 6 bases and the J segment 8 bases; nucleotides outside the gene matches: 11. The CDR3 runs 15 residues. The germline V gene has CDR1 LNHDA and CDR2 SQIVND (reference sequence). For the CDR3, the DNA is TGTGCCAGTAGCCCTGGGACAGGACCGGAGGAAAAACTGTTTTTT. It encodes CASSPGTGPEEKLFF.

This clonotype was recorded once. The V call is TRBV12-3 or TRBV12-4, the J call TRBJ2-1, with 11 bases that match TRBD2. CDR3 length equals 14 residues. V dropped 3 bases and J dropped 6; count of bases not matched to a gene: 1. CDR3 in DNA: TGTGCCAGCAGTTTCGGGACTAGCGGCAATGAGCAGTTCTTC. The encoded protein is CASSFGTSGNEQFF.

This clonotype showed up just a few times. V usage is TRBV5-4 and J usage is TRBJ1-2, with 7 bases fitting TRBD1. CDR3 length: 15 amino acids. Per germline, CDR1 SGHNT and CDR2 YYREEE (reference sequence). V trimming: 4 bases; J trimming: 8 bases; junction bases outside the gene matches: 14. CDR3 protein: CASSLGTGVGDGYTF. In DNA, the CDR3 is TGTGCCAGCAGCCTTGGAACAGGGGTGGGAGACGGCTACACCTTC.

This clonotype was seen at least ten times. J is TRBJ2-2 and V is TRBV28; weak D call: TRBD2 (5 bases). V gave up 1 base and J gave up 2 bases, with 14 bases separating them. Germline V gene lookup returns CDR1 MDHEN and CDR2 SYDVKM. The CDR3 extends over 17 amino acids. The chain's CDR3 is CASSLFLSGSNTGELFF. The CDR3 nucleotides read TGTGCCAGCAGTTTATTCCTCAGCGGATCAAACACCGGGGAGCTGTTTTTT.

This clonotype was seen only once. The V call is TRBV5-1, the J call TRBJ2-3; no firm D call. Looked up from germline, CDR1 is SGHRS and CDR2 is YFSETQ. The CDR3 has 14 amino acids. V lost 7 bases, J lost 1 base, and 13 bases lay in between. The CDR3 region is CASLSQSRTDTQYF. CDR3 bases: TGCGCCAGCCTATCGCAGTCCCGCACAGATACGCAGTATTTT.

This chain connects TRBV5-8 to TRBJ2-4; D is possibly TRBD2 (5 bases). The CDR3 covers 15 residues. CDR1 is SGHTS, CDR2 YDEGEE, per germline. V was pared by 5 bases and J by 1 base, with 13 bases between. CDR3 protein: CASRLLGPAKNIQYF. Written as DNA, the CDR3 is TGTGCCAGCAGGTTACTAGGGCCGGCCAAAAACATTCAGTACTTC.

This clonotype was recorded many times. This chain uses TRBV6-2 or TRBV6-3 with TRBJ2-1; possible D gene TRBD1, 5 bases. Germline V lookup: CDR1 MNHEY, CDR2 SVGEGT. The CDR3 covers 10 residues. The V gene lost 8 bases and the J gene lost 10 bases, with 9 bases spanning the gap. The CDR3 sequence is CASGAPEQFF. As DNA, the CDR3 is TGTGCCAGCGGGGCCCCGGAGCAGTTCTTC.

This clonotype has only a few counts. The CDR3 DNA follows: TGTGCCAGCAGCCTTACTACAGGGGAGCAGTACTTC. It encodes CASSLTTGEQYF. The V and J genes are TRBV3-1 and TRBJ2-7, with D possibly matching TRBD1 (6 bases). With 4 bases removed from V and 7 bases from J, the gap between germline ends came to 11 bases. The CDR3 is 12 residues long. CDR1 LGHDT and CDR2 YNNKEL come from the germline V gene (reference sequence).

The table lists this clonotype with many counts. The genes are TRBV7-2 and TRBJ2-3, with TRBD2 identical over 8 bases. This CDR3 has 16 amino acids. Germline CDR1 SGHTA, CDR2 FQGNSA. J was trimmed by 7 bases and V by 5 bases; bases with no gene match: 14. The CDR3 loop reads CASSPSANGGAYTQYF. CDR3 DNA sequence: TGTGCCAGCAGCCCTAGCGCGAACGGGGGGGCTTATACGCAGTATTTT.

This clonotype was seen repeatedly, ten times or more. V and J are TRBV20-1 and TRBJ2-1; 10 nucleotides line up with TRBD1. Looked up from germline, CDR1 is DFQATT and CDR2 is SNEGSKA (reference sequence). V shed 0 bases and J 6 bases; nucleotides not matched to a gene: 14. This CDR3 spans 18 amino acids. The CDR3 DNA follows: TGCAGTGCTAGAGATCTAGCTTCGGCCCGGGACAGGGGCAATGAGCAGTTCTTC. Translation: CSARDLASARDRGNEQFF.

Ten or more counts support this clonotype. The chain employs TRBV13 and TRBJ2-5; D is uncertain. Trimming removed 5 bases at V and 0 bases at J, with 7 bases between. The CDR3 totals 13 residues. Looked up from germline, CDR1 is PRHDT and CDR2 is FYEKMQ (reference sequence). The CDR3 loop reads CASSSAYQETQYF. The CDR3 DNA sequence: TGTGCCAGCAGCAGCGCGTACCAAGAGACCCAGTACTTC.

This clonotype has ten or more counts. The V and J genes are TRBV27 and TRBJ2-5; TRBD2 aligns across 14 bases. This CDR3 has 16 residues. CDR1 is MNHEY and CDR2 is SMNVEV in the germline V gene (reference sequence). The J segment lost 4 bases and the V segment lost 7 bases, leaving 8 bases of the junction unmatched. The CDR3, as DNA: TGTGCCAGCACCCCGACTAGCGGGGGGGCAAGAGAGACCCAGTACTTC. This translates into CASTPTSGGARETQYF.

The chain couples TRBV21-1 to TRBJ1-2; the table gives TRBD1 as D, unverified against the DNA. TRBV21-1 is deemed a pseudogene. The CDR3 sequence is 13 residues long. The CDR3 DNA sequence: TGTGCCAGCAGCAAAGCGAAGGGGCATGGCTACACCTTC. Protein product: CASSKAKGHGYTF.

This clonotype was recorded at least ten times. The genes are TRBV15 and TRBJ1-4; D is uncertain. The CDR3 has 13 residues. V lost 0 bases, J lost 7 bases, and 6 bases lay in between. Germline CDR1 LNHNV, CDR2 YYDKDF (reference sequence). CDR3 amino acids: CATSRDGGEKLFF. DNA for the CDR3: TGTGCCACCAGCAGAGATGGAGGTGAAAAACTGTTTTTT.

The chain joins TRBV20-1 to TRBJ1-2, with a weak D call TRBD1 (5 bases). The length of the CDR3 is 13 residues. The germline CDR1 and CDR2 sequences are DFQATT and SNEGSKA (reference sequence). V lost 0 bases, J lost 4 bases, and 9 bases lay in between. CDR3 DNA: TGCAGTGCTAGAGAGGAGGGGCGCTATGGCTACACCTTC. Protein: CSAREEGRYGYTF.

The rearrangement uses TRBV6-2 or TRBV6-3 and TRBJ1-2; TRBD1 agrees at 9 bases. The V and J ends lost 3 bases and 3 bases, in that order; junction bases with no gene match: 8. The CDR3 has 16 residues. The germline gives CDR1 MNHEY, CDR2 SVGEGT. CDR3 sequence: CASSYEDRGGDYGYTF. The CDR3 DNA reads TGTGCCAGCAGTTATGAGGACAGGGGAGGGGACTATGGCTACACCTTC.